Shown below are 14 T cell receptor beta chains from a single sample sequenced in a study of regulatory T cells in long-lasting Graves disease. Assembly of TCR beta libraries relied on iRepertoire HTBI primers together with Arm-PCR of CDR3 regions. TCRdb reanalysed the multiplex PCR reads using MiXCR and keeps one entry per CDR3 protein. The repertoire holds approximately 470,000 distinct CDR3 sequences, about 16% seen once, with 9.5% to 15% in the top ten. Time point denoted: newly diagnosed GD, antithyroid drugs for less than 3 months. RNA from PBMCs was the source of the TCR library. These sequences were also reported in another study, on T cells in Graves' hyperthyroidism and ophthalmopathy.

The material was peripheral blood mononuclear cells (PBMCs), obtained at new diagnosis, from a patient treated with antithyroid drugs. These receptors were obtained from a man between 35 and 55 years old with Graves disease.

This chain joins TRBV7-8 and TRBJ2-4; the match to TRBD1 covers 7 bases. CDR1 is SGHVS, CDR2 FQNEAQ, per germline. The trim removed 7 bases at V and 11 bases at J, leaving 8 bases unmatched. This CDR3 comprises 12 residues. CDR3: CASKGAQGFQYF. CDR3 DNA sequence: TGTGCCAGCAAGGGGGCGCAGGGCTTTCAGTACTTC.

This clonotype was seen ten or more times. The chain recombines TRBV27 with TRBJ2-5; 9 bases agree with TRBD1. The CDR3 has 14 residues. The ends lost 6 bases at V and 5 bases at J; junction bases unmatched: 7. Germline-derived CDR1 and CDR2 are MNHEY and SMNVEV (reference sequence). CDR3 sequence reads: CASSLTGGRETQYF. The DNA for the CDR3 is TGTGCCAGCAGCCTAACAGGGGGCCGGGAGACCCAGTACTTC.

This chain connects TRBV3-1 to TRBJ1-2; 9 bases line up with TRBD1. The length of the CDR3 is 14 residues. Germline V gives CDR1 LGHDT, CDR2 YNNKEL (reference sequence). The junction had 10 bases not matched to a gene; V was cut back by 6 bases and J by 8 bases. The CDR3 loop reads CASRPGQGSGGYTF. The DNA of the CDR3 is TGTGCCAGCAGACCGGGACAGGGAAGTGGCGGCTACACCTTC.

With respect to this clonotype: A much larger clonotype is one base distant, so this may be a read error. This chain joins TRBV12-3 or TRBV12-4 and TRBJ2-7; 14 bases line up with TRBD2. The CDR3 runs 20 residues. V shed 5 bases, J shed 2 bases, and the junction held 17 bases outside the gene matches. The CDR3 reads CASSPPTRAGTSGSPYEQYF. Here the CDR3 DNA reads TGTGCCAGCAGTCCCCCCACCCGGGCGGGGACTAGCGGGAGCCCCTACGAGCAGTACTTC.

This clonotype was seen many times. The J gene is TRBJ2-4, the V gene TRBV20-1; a possible D gene is TRBD2 (5 bases). CDR1 and CDR2 (germline): DFQATT, SNEGSKA (reference sequence). Trimming took off 5 bases at V and 2 bases at J, with 22 bases between the two ends. CDR3 length: 17 residues. Here the CDR3 reads CSAPPPSYRRSKNIQYF. The CDR3 DNA reads TGCAGTGCTCCTCCTCCTAGCTACCGTAGATCCAAAAACATTCAGTACTTC.

This clonotype was recorded many times. The chain's CDR3 is CASREYTDTQYF. The CDR3 DNA follows: TGCGCCAGCAGGGAATACACAGATACGCAGTATTTT. The rearrangement joins TRBV5-1 to TRBJ2-3; D is undetermined. CDR1 and CDR2 from the germline V gene are SGHRS and YFSETQ. The CDR3 is 12 residues long. Trimming took 5 bases from V and 2 from J, leaving 6 bases between them.

Only a few counts were recorded for this clonotype. The CDR3 sequence is CASSLSAGVGNTIYF. Here the CDR3 DNA reads TGTGCCAGCAGTTTAAGTGCGGGGGTTGGAAACACCATATATTTT. The chain has TRBV12-3 or TRBV12-4 and TRBJ1-3, with D perhaps TRBD1 (5 bases). Trimming pared 2 bases from V and 3 bases from J, leaving 11 bases between. The CDR3 has 15 amino acids.

This clonotype has at least ten counts. The chain couples TRBV27 to TRBJ2-7, with D possibly being TRBD1 or TRBD2 (6 bases each). The CDR3 contains 14 residues. V was cut by 1 base and J by 6 bases, with 13 bases left in between. Germline CDR1 MNHEY, CDR2 SMNVEV (reference sequence). The CDR3: CASSLYQGRSEQYF. Written as DNA, the CDR3 is TGTGCCAGCAGTTTATACCAGGGGAGGAGCGAGCAGTACTTC.

In this sample, this clonotype turned up many times. The rearrangement uses TRBV20-1 and TRBJ2-7, with 9 bases aligning to TRBD2. The CDR3 totals 17 residues. Trimming removed 3 bases from V and 0 bases from J; junction bases left unmatched: 12. Germline CDR1 is DFQATT and CDR2 is SNEGSKA (reference sequence). The CDR3 coding sequence is TGCAGTGCTAGTGCGGGAGGGCCTTATTCTATCTCCTACGAGCAGTACTTC. Its protein is CSASAGGPYSISYEQYF.

This clonotype appeared many times. The chain links TRBV20-1 to TRBJ2-7; 10 nucleotides match TRBD1. There are 15 residues in the CDR3. The V and J ends lost 1 base and 7 bases, in that order; junction bases with no gene match: 10. CDR1 is DFQATT and CDR2 is SNEGSKA in the germline V gene (reference sequence). DNA for the CDR3: TGCAGTGCTAGAGGCCTGGGACAGGGGATTGAGGAGCAGTACTTC. Amino acid sequence: CSARGLGQGIEEQYF.

This clonotype was seen repeatedly, ten times or more. The rearrangement uses TRBV2 and TRBJ2-6; D is uncertain. The CDR3 totals 14 residues. V lost 8 bases and J lost 1, with 9 bases in between. CDR1 and CDR2 from the germline V gene are SNHLY and FYNNEI. CDR3 nucleotide sequence: TGTGCCAGCTCAGGCCAATCTGGGGCCAACGTCCTGACTTTC. Translating it yields CASSGQSGANVLTF.

This clonotype was picked up many times. The chain recombines TRBV20-1 with TRBJ2-3; TRBD2 aligns across 11 bases. The CDR3 contains 14 residues. V lost 6 bases, J lost 6 bases, and 8 bases stayed unmatched. Germline V gene sequence: CDR1 DFQATT, CDR2 SNEGSKA (reference sequence). This chain's CDR3 is CSATIAGGPDTQYF. The CDR3 DNA reads TGCAGTGCAACTATAGCGGGAGGGCCGGATACGCAGTATTTT.

This clonotype has at least ten counts. The chain is built from TRBV7-9 and TRBJ1-1; the match to TRBD1 covers 7 bases. CDR1 is SEHNR, CDR2 FQNEAQ, per germline (reference sequence). The CDR3 runs to 15 residues. V was clipped by 6 bases and J by 1 base; unmatched bases: 8. CDR3: CASSPTGTANTEAFF. In DNA form, the CDR3 reads TGTGCCAGCAGTCCTACCGGGACAGCGAACACTGAAGCTTTCTTT.

This clonotype was detected once. The CDR3 sequence: CASSLRGREYNEQFF. Written as DNA, the CDR3 is TGCGCCAGCAGCTTGAGGGGGCGGGAGTACAATGAGCAGTTCTTC. This chain uses TRBV5-1 with TRBJ2-1; tentatively, D is TRBD1 or TRBD2 (7 bases each). V lost 1 base and J 4 bases, leaving 12 bases between the germline ends. The CDR3 is made up of 15 amino acids. Germline V gene sequence: CDR1 SGHRS, CDR2 YFSETQ.